This passage covers 5 T cell receptor beta chains from one sample sequenced in a study of OX40 agonist ivuxolimab in advanced cancers. Clones were sequenced by immunoSEQ multiplex PCR, and TCRdb holds only the in-frame ones, with some missing. This sample has 75,000 to 100,000 clones; 84% occur once, and the top ten carry roughly 5.5%. This specimen consisted of CD4+ or CD8+ T cells sorted from blood, obtained in a trial of the OX40 agonist ivuxolimab. These receptors all come from an adult with an advanced solid tumor such as melanoma, head and neck, liver or kidney cancer.

Here the CDR3 DNA reads TGTGCCAGCAGGATAGCAGGGGGCCTGTCCTACGAGCAGTACTTC. This sequence encodes CASRIAGGLSYEQYF. This chain uses TRBV27 with TRBJ2-7, with 8 bases matching TRBD1. The length of the CDR3 is 15 residues. The germline V gene has CDR1 MNHEY and CDR2 SMNVEV (reference sequence). Unmatched junction bases numbered 8, after V lost 6 bases and J lost 1 base.

The chain uses TRBV7-8 and TRBJ2-1, with 10 bases lining up with TRBD2. The germline gives CDR1 SGHVS, CDR2 FQNEAQ. The CDR3 has 16 residues. V lost 8 bases to trimming and J lost 1 base; unmatched junction nucleotides: 8. CDR3 bases: TGTGCCAGCTGTACTAGCGGGATAACTTCCTACAATGAGCAGTTCTTC. Protein sequence: CASCTSGITSYNEQFF.

The CDR3 region is CASSDRGGAGTDTQYF. The CDR3 nucleotides read TGTGCCAGCAGTGACCGAGGGGGGGCCGGAACAGATACGCAGTATTTT. V gene TRBV6-4 combines with J gene TRBJ2-3; D perhaps matches TRBD2 (7 bases). This CDR3 has 16 residues. Germline V lookup: CDR1 MRHNA, CDR2 SNTAGT. Trimming left V 2 bases short and J 3 bases short, with 15 bases between.

The CDR3 is CASSLVGQEGSPLHF. The CDR3 nucleotides are TGTGCCAGCAGCTTAGTTGGACAGGAGGGCTCACCCCTCCACTTT. The chain has TRBV7-8 and TRBJ1-6; 7 nucleotides line up with TRBD1. The CDR3 totals 15 residues. V lost 1 base and J lost 10; bases outside the gene matches: 7. From germline, CDR1 is SGHVS and CDR2 FQNEAQ.

The V call is TRBV9, the J call TRBJ2-1; D is perhaps TRBD1 or TRBD2 (6 bases each). The CDR3 runs 14 residues. Deletions cut 3 bases from V and 0 bases from J, with 7 bases between. CDR1 is SGDLS and CDR2 is YYNGEE in the germline V gene. The CDR3 is CASSEGGSYNEQFF. In DNA form, the CDR3 reads TGTGCCAGCAGCGAGGGGGGCTCCTACAATGAGCAGTTCTTC.